This TCR beta chain came from a study of blood T cell repertoires in COVID-19. Study in general: Collection of acute and convalescent COVID-19 samples took place in the United States, Italy and Spain.

The authors' processing: Estimated nucleated cell counts came from reference gene primer amplification. The assay was immunoSEQ multiplex PCR, and TCRdb's table has in-frame clones only and misses some. The DNA was the basis for D and trimming; V, J and clone size are from that table. Among 250,000 to 300,000 clones listed, 70% to 90% were seen once. The CDR3 covers 13 residues. The ends were cut back, 7 bases at V and 0 bases at J, with 10 bases in the middle. CDR1 is SNHLY and CDR2 is FYNNEI in the germline V gene. The V and J genes are TRBV2 and TRBJ2-7; D not certain. The sequence came from a woman in her fifties or sixties who had been exposed to COVID-19. Sequencing was performed on PBMCs or T cells enriched from blood (not recorded which). The CDR3: CASIQDSSYEQYF. CDR3 DNA: TGTGCCAGCATCCAGGATAGCTCCTACGAGCAGTACTTC. Together with reference TRBV2 and TRBJ2-7, the CDR3 gives the full variable domain: EPEVTQTPSHQVTQMGQEVILRCVPISNHLYFYWYRQILGQKVEFLVSFYNNEISEKSEIFDDQFSVERPDGSNFTLKIRSTKLEDSAMYFCASIQDSSYEQYFGPGTRLTVT.